This T cell receptor (beta chain) was documented in a study of blood T cell repertoires in COVID-19. On the study more broadly: Samples representing acute and convalescent COVID-19 were sourced from the United States, Italy and Spain. Nucleic acid was either cDNA or gDNA, and it came from T cells, B-cell-depleted T cells, or PBMCs.

Germline V gene sequence: CDR1 SGHRS, CDR2 YFSETQ. The CDR3 has 17 amino acids. Losses at the gene ends were 1 base for V and 5 bases for J; bases not matched to a gene: 10. Study processing details: Estimates of nucleated cell counts were drawn from the amplification of reference gene primers. TCRdb's copy holds only in-frame clones and misses some; the assay was immunoSEQ multiplex PCR. Clone size and V and J calls were adopted from that table, with D and trimming inferred from the DNA. This table holds about 200,000 clones, around 90% found once. V and J are TRBV5-1 and TRBJ2-3; 10 bases agree with TRBD2. Specimen: peripheral blood. The clonotype originates from a man aged 60 to 75 with active or convalescent COVID-19. CDR3 coding DNA: TGCGCCAGCAGCTTGCTCCCCAGCGGGGGGGCGGGAGATACGCAGTATTTT. It codes for CASSLLPSGGAGDTQYF.